Shown below are 13 T cell receptor beta chains from a single sample sequenced in a study of blood T cell repertoires in COVID-19. Sequencing was performed with immunoSEQ multiplex PCR; in TCRdb, only in-frame clones are kept and a portion is missing. The table has tens of thousands of clones, about nine tenths seen once. Sequencing was done on a sample of peripheral blood. These receptors all stem from a woman aged 45-65 years in a cohort sampled during active COVID-19.

The CDR3 nucleotides read TGTGCCAGCAGTTACGTAGCGGGGGCGAAAGAGACCCAGTACTTC. The encoded protein is CASSYVAGAKETQYF. The chain has TRBV6-5 and TRBJ2-5; TRBD2 matches at 9 bases. CDR3 size: 15 residues. Germline V gene sequence: CDR1 MNHEY, CDR2 SVGAGI. Losses at the gene ends were 2 bases for V and 3 bases for J; bases not matched to a gene: 4.

The CDR3 nucleotides read TGTGCCACAGGACAGGGGGAAGTACACACTGAAGCTTTCTTT. Translating gives CATGQGEVHTEAFF. The J gene is TRBJ1-1, the V gene TRBV10-3, with 10 positions matching TRBD1. Germline assignment: CDR1 ENHRY and CDR2 SYGVKD. The V gene end was trimmed by 10 bases and the J gene end by 3 bases; junction bases not matched to a gene: 8. This CDR3 contains 14 residues.

The chain is built from TRBV24-1 and TRBJ2-1; D is possibly TRBD1 (6 bases). Trimming removed 5 bases at V and 7 bases at J, with 11 bases between. The CDR3 consists of 13 residues. The germline gives CDR1 KGHDR, CDR2 SFDVKD. The CDR3 coding sequence is TGTGCCACCAGTGGCCCAGGGGCGAATGAGCAGTTCTTC. Encoded protein: CATSGPGANEQFF.

The chain combines TRBV7-3 with TRBJ1-4, with a tentative D call TRBD1 (6 bases). Looked up from germline, CDR1 is SGHTA and CDR2 is FQGTGA. Trimming shortened V by 5 bases and J by 3 bases, and 13 bases separated the two germline ends. This CDR3 spans 15 amino acids. Here the CDR3 reads CASSITGTANEKLFF. The CDR3 DNA follows: TGTGCCAGCAGCATCACAGGGACGGCTAATGAAAAACTGTTTTTT.

This chain connects TRBV7-3 to TRBJ2-2, with D possibly matching TRBD1 (6 bases). The CDR3 contains 16 residues. The V end was cut by 5 bases, the J end by 4 bases, with 17 bases between. The germline V gene has CDR1 SGHTA and CDR2 FQGTGA. The DNA for the CDR3 is TGTGCCAGCAGCACAAACGCAGGGGTCGGCACCGGGGAGCTGTTTTTT. This gives the protein CASSTNAGVGTGELFF.

This rearrangement joins TRBV7-8 to TRBJ2-7, with 8 bases identical to TRBD2. The CDR3 has 16 residues. With V trimmed by 5 bases and J by 1 base, 10 bases remained unmatched. CDR1 and CDR2 (germline): SGHVS, FQNEAQ. CDR3 protein: CASSPRGSGTSYEQYF. CDR3 DNA: TGTGCCAGCAGCCCGCGGGGTAGCGGGACATCCTACGAGCAGTACTTC.

The chain uses TRBV6-5 and TRBJ2-1; D is perhaps TRBD1 (6 bases). V lost 6 bases, J lost 6 bases, and 18 bases lay in between. Per the germline V gene, CDR1 is MNHEY and CDR2 is SVGAGI. This CDR3 region has 15 residues. The CDR3 loop reads CASSRDTGPSNEQFF. The CDR3 DNA reads as TGTGCCAGCAGCCGGGACACCGGACCCTCCAATGAGCAGTTCTTC.

V is TRBV7-8 and J is TRBJ1-5; D is undetermined. V shed 5 bases and J shed 4 bases, with 12 bases lying between them. Germline lookup yields CDR1 SGHVS and CDR2 FQNEAQ. The CDR3 length is 14 residues. The CDR3 DNA reads as TGTGCCAGCAGCGGTAACCCGCGGAATCAGCCCCAGCATTTT. Its protein product is CASSGNPRNQPQHF.

The chain links TRBV15 to TRBJ2-4; D is uncertain. Germline loops: CDR1 LNHNV, CDR2 YYDKDF (reference sequence). V shed 3 bases and J shed 5 bases, with 14 bases lying between them. The CDR3 covers 15 residues. This CDR3 reads CATSSYVSAENIQYF. The CDR3 DNA reads TGTGCCACCAGCAGTTATGTCTCCGCAGAAAACATTCAGTACTTC.

The chain combines TRBV14 with TRBJ2-1; 8 bases map to TRBD1. CDR1 is SGHDN, CDR2 FVKESK, per germline. CDR3 length equals 15 residues. V dropped 3 bases and J dropped 4; count of bases not matched to a gene: 5. The CDR3 bases are TGTGCCAGCAGCCACGGACAGGGTGCTTACAATGAGCAGTTCTTC. It encodes CASSHGQGAYNEQFF.

The chain joins TRBV9 to TRBJ2-5, with 11 bases aligning to TRBD2. CDR3 length equals 15 residues. The junction had 7 bases not matched to a gene; V was cut back by 4 bases and J by 5 bases. In germline, CDR1 is SGDLS, CDR2 YYNGEE. CDR3 sequence (DNA): TGTGCCAGCAGCTTCTATAGCGGGGGGGCTGAGACCCAGTACTTC. Translated, it gives CASSFYSGGAETQYF.

The chain has TRBV7-9 and TRBJ2-7; no clear D. CDR1 and CDR2 (germline): SEHNR, FQNEAQ (reference sequence). The CDR3 is made up of 14 amino acids. Trimming removed 1 base at V and 7 bases at J, with 14 bases between. The CDR3 region is CASSLVRSYQEQYF. For the CDR3, the DNA is TGTGCCAGCAGCTTAGTGAGGAGCTATCAAGAGCAGTACTTC. The whole variable domain, filled in from reference TRBV7-9 and TRBJ2-7, reads DTGVSQNPRHKITKRGQNVTFRCDPISEHNRLYWYRQTLGQGPEFLTYFQNEAQLEKSRLLSDRFSAERPKGSFSTLEIQRTEQGDSAMYLCASSLVRSYQEQYFGPGTRLTVT.

J is TRBJ1-2 and V is TRBV7-9; 8 bases are a match to TRBD1. The ends lost 7 bases at V and 0 bases at J; junction bases unmatched: 7. Germline loops: CDR1 SEHNR, CDR2 FQNEAQ (reference sequence). The CDR3 length is 15 residues. The CDR3 DNA follows: TGTGCCAGCACCACCGGACAGGGAACTAACTATGGCTACACCTTC. Translating it yields CASTTGQGTNYGYTF.